This T cell receptor (beta chain) is from a study of blood T cells in healthy people across ages. Study-wide results and limits: There were more naive CD4+ cells and higher diversity in long-lived donors than in aged donors.

This CDR3 spans 13 amino acids. Germline V gene lookup returns CDR1 DFQATT and CDR2 SNEGSKA (reference sequence). Points on this clonotype: Its target is unknown.

Caucasian individuals from Russia who were healthy and aged roughly 6 to 95 acted as donors. The authors ran a second PCR of about 6 to 11 cycles using a sample-barcoded 5' primer and a J-beta primer mix. TCRdb reprocessed the 5' RACE reads via MiXCR and lists one record per CDR3 protein. This table holds 750,000 to 950,000 distinct CDR3 sequences, approximately 53% found once. The chain carries TRBV20-1 and TRBJ2-4, with a tentative D call TRBD1 (6 bases). The DNA end is more similar to TRBJ2-7, so the J call may be wrong. The TCR sequence derives from a man older than 75 in good health. Input material: blood. CDR3 loop: CSASLTTGFEQYF. The DNA for the CDR3 is TGCAGTGCCAGCCTTACGACAGGATTCGAGCAGTACTTC.